This entry lists 6 T cell receptor beta chains sequenced from one sample in a study of T cells in localized non-small cell lung cancer. The data were produced by immunoSEQ multiplex PCR, yet TCRdb's version contains in-frame clones alone and is incomplete. The sample carries roughly 30,000 clones, about 86% recorded once. The source material was peripheral blood mononuclear cells, sampled before any cancer treatment. The receptor source for this set is a man between 35 and 75 years old with stage III lung adenocarcinoma.

The chain is built from TRBV29-1 and TRBJ2-2; D is unresolved. The CDR3 sequence is 13 residues long. Trimming stripped 4 bases from V and 2 bases from J, with 8 bases between. CDR1 is SQVTM and CDR2 is ANQGSEA in the germline V gene. The CDR3 sequence: CSVVADNTGELFF. The CDR3 DNA reads as TGCAGCGTTGTGGCAGACAACACCGGGGAGCTGTTTTTT.

Comments on this clone: The same CDR3 can be traced to other DNA sequences in this sample. V and J are TRBV29-1 and TRBJ2-1; D is perhaps TRBD2 (5 bases). This CDR3 comprises 13 residues. V was trimmed by 5 bases and J by 6 bases, leaving 14 bases between them. The germline CDR1 and CDR2 sequences are SQVTM and ANQGSEA. This CDR3 is CSVRDGVGNEQFF. DNA for the CDR3: TGCAGCGTTCGTGACGGGGTAGGCAATGAGCAGTTCTTC.

The chain couples TRBV5-4 to TRBJ2-5, with D maybe TRBD2 (6 bases). CDR3 length: 15 residues. Germline V gene sequence: CDR1 SGHNT, CDR2 YYREEE (reference sequence). Between the trimmed V and J ends, which lost 0 bases and 4 bases, there was a span of 13 bases. CDR3 bases: TGTGCCAGCAGCTTGGGGTCCGGGAGATCAGAGACCCAGTACTTC. Translated, it gives CASSLGSGRSETQYF.

The CDR3 here is CASSELWGSYEQYF. CDR3 DNA: TGTGCCAGCAGTGAGCTTTGGGGTTCCTACGAGCAGTACTTC. This chain uses TRBV6-5 with TRBJ2-7; D uncertain. The germline CDR1 and CDR2 sequences are MNHEY and SVGAGI. Trimming cost V 5 bases and J 1 base, with 12 bases left between them. CDR3 length: 14 residues.

This clone was seen a few times. J is TRBJ2-7 and V is TRBV19; D might be TRBD1 (5 bases). Germline assignment: CDR1 LNHDA and CDR2 SQIVND (reference sequence). The CDR3 covers 15 residues. Trimming left V 5 bases short and J 3 bases short, with 17 bases between. The CDR3 spells CASSPHRQRFYEQYF. As DNA, the CDR3 is TGTGCCAGTAGTCCGCACAGACAGAGATTCTACGAGCAGTACTTC.

The V call is TRBV14, the J call TRBJ2-2; no firm D call. This CDR3 has 12 amino acids. V gave up 4 bases and J gave up 6 bases, with 6 bases separating them. Germline loops: CDR1 SGHDN, CDR2 FVKESK. DNA for the CDR3: TGTGCCAGCAGCCGTTTCTCCGGGGAGCTGTTTTTT. It encodes CASSRFSGELFF.